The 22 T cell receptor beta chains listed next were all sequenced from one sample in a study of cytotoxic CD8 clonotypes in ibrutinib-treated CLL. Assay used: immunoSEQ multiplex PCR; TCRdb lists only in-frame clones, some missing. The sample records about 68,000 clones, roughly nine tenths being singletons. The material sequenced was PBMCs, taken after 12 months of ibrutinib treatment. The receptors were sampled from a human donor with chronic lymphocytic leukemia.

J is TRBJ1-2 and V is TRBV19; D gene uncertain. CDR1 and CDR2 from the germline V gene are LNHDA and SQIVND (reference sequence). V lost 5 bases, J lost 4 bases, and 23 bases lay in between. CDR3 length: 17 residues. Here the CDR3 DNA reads TGTGCCAGTAGTCCCCAGCTAATAGGTCCCACCTCCTATGGCTACACCTTC. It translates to CASSPQLIGPTSYGYTF.

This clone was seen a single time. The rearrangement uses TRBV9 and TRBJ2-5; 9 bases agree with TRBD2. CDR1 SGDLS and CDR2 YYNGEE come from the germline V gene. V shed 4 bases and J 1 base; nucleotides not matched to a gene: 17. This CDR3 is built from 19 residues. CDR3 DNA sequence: TGTGCCAGCAGCCCCCTCGTGGGGCTAGCGGGAAGGAGCCAAGAGACCCAGTACTTC. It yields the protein CASSPLVGLAGRSQETQYF. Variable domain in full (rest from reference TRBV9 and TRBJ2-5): DSGVTQTPKHLITATGQRVTLRCSPRSGDLSVYWYQQSLDQGLQFLIQYYNGEERAKGNILERFSAQQFPDLHSELNLSSLELGDSALYFCASSPLVGLAGRSQETQYFGPGTRLLVL.

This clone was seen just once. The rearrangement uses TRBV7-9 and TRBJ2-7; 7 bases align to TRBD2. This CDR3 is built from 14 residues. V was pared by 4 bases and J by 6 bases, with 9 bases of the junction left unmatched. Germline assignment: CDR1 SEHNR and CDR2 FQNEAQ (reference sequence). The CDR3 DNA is TGTGCCAGCAGCTCCCGGGAGGTTCAGAGCGAGCAGTACTTC. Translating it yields CASSSREVQSEQYF.

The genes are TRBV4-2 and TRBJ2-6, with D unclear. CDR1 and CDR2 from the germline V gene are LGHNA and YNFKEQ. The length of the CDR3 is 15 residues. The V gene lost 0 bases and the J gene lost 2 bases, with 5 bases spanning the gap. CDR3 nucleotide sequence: TGTGCCAGCAGCCAAGATAGGCCTGGGGCCAACGTCCTGACTTTC. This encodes CASSQDRPGANVLTF.

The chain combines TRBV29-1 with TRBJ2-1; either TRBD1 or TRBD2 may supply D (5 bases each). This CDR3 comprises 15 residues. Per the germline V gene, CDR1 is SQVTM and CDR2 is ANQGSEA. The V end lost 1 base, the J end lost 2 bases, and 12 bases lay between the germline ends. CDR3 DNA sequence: TGCAGCGTTGAAGGCCGGGGCGGCCCCTACAATGAGCAGTTCTTC. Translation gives CSVEGRGGPYNEQFF.

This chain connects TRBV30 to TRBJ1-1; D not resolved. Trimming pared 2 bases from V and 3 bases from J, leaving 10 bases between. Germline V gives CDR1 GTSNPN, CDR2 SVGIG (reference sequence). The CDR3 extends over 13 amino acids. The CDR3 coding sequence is TGTGCCTGGAGTAGGTTTCTGGACACTGAAGCTTTCTTT. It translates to CAWSRFLDTEAFF.

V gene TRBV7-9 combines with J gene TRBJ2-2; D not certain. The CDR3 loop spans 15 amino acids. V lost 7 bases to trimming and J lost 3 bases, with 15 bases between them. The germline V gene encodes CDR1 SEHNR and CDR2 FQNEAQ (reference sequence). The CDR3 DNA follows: TGTGCCAGCACCGATTCAGGCGCATACACCGGGGAGCTGTTTTTT. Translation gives CASTDSGAYTGELFF.

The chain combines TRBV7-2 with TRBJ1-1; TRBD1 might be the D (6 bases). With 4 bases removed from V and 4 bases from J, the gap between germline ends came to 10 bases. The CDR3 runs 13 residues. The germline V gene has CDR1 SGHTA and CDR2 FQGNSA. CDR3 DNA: TGTGCCAGCAGCTCCGTGACAGGCACTGAAGCTTTCTTT. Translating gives CASSSVTGTEAFF.

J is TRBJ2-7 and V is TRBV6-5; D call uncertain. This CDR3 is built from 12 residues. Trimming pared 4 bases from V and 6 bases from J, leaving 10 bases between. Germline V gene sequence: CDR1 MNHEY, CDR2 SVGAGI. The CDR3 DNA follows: TGTGCCAGCAGTTCTTCCGGCCTCGAGCAGTACTTC. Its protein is CASSSSGLEQYF.

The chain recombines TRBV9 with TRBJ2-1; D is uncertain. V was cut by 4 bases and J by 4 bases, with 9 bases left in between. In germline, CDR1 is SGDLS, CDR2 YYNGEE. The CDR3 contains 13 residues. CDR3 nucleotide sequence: TGTGCCAGCAGCTTTCAGGATTACAATGAGCAGTTCTTC. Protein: CASSFQDYNEQFF. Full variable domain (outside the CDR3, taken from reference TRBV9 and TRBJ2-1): DSGVTQTPKHLITATGQRVTLRCSPRSGDLSVYWYQQSLDQGLQFLIQYYNGEERAKGNILERFSAQQFPDLHSELNLSSLELGDSALYFCASSFQDYNEQFFGPGTRLTVL.

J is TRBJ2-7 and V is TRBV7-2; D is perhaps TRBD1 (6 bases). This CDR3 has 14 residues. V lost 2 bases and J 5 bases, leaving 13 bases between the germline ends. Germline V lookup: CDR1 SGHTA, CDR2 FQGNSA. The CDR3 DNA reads TGTGCCAGCAGCTTAAGGGGGAACTTGAACGAGCAGTACTTC. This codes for CASSLRGNLNEQYF.

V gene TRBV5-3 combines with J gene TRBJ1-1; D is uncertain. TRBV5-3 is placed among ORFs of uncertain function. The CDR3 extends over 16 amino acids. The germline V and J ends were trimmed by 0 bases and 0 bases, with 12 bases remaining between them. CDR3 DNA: TGTGCCAGAAGCTTGGTTGCACTTTCGGTGAACACTGAAGCTTTCTTT. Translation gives CARSLVALSVNTEAFF.

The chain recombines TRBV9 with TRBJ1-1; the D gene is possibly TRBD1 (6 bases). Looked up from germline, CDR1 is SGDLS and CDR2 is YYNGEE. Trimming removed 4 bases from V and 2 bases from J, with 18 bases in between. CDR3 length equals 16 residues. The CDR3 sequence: CASSPARGLGNTEAFF. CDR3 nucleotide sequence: TGTGCCAGCAGCCCCGCCAGGGGCCTGGGCAACACTGAAGCTTTCTTT.

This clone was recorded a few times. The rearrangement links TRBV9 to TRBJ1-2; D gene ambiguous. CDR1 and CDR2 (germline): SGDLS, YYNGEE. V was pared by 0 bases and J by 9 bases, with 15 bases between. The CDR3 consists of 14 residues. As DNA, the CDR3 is TGTGCCAGCAGCGTAGATTCTGGGATCAGTAGCTACACCTTC. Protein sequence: CASSVDSGISSYTF.

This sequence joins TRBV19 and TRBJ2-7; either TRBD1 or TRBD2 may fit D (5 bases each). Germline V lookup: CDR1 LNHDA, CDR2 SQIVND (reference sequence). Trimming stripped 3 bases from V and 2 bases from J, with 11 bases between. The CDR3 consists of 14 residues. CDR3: CASSIGGTTYEQYF. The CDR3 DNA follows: TGTGCCAGTAGTATTGGGGGTACCACCTACGAGCAGTACTTC.

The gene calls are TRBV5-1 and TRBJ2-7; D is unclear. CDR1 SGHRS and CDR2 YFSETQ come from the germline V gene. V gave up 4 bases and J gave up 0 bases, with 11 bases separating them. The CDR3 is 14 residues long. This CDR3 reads CASSVSTSSYEQYF. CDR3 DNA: TGCGCCAGCAGCGTTTCGACAAGCTCCTACGAGCAGTACTTC.

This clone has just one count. The DNA of the CDR3 is TGTGCCAGCAGTGCCTTGAGTGGCTACGAGCAGTACTTC. Protein product: CASSALSGYEQYF. This chain links TRBV6-1 with TRBJ2-5; unclear D gene. The end of the DNA fits TRBJ2-7 better, so the J call may be wrong. The CDR3 runs to 13 residues. Germline loops: CDR1 MNHNS, CDR2 SASEGT.

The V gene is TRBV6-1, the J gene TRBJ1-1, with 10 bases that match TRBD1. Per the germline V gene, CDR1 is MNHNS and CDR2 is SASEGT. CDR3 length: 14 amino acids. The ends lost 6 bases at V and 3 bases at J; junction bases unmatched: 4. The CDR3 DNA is TGTGCCAGCAGGACAGGGGGCTCTGACACTGAAGCTTTCTTT. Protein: CASRTGGSDTEAFF.

The DNA of the CDR3 is TGTGCCAGTAATTACGGGACAGGGTTCACCGGGGAGCTGTTTTTT. Its protein product is CASNYGTGFTGELFF. V and J are TRBV19 and TRBJ2-2; TRBD1 agrees at 9 bases. V dropped 7 bases and J dropped 4; count of bases not matched to a gene: 7. The CDR3 has 15 residues. Germline CDR1 and CDR2: LNHDA and SQIVND (reference sequence).

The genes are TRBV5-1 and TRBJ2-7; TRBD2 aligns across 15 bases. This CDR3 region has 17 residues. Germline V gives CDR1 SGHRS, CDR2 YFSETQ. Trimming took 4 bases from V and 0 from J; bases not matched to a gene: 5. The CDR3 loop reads CASSPGLAGGSSYEQYF. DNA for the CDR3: TGCGCCAGCAGCCCGGGACTAGCGGGGGGTAGCTCCTACGAGCAGTACTTC.

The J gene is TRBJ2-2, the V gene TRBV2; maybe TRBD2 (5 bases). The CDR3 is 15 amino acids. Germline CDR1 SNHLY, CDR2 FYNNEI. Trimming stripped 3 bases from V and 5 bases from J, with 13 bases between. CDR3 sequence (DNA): TGTGCCAGCAGTGACAGACAAAGACTAACCGGGGAGCTGTTTTTT. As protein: CASSDRQRLTGELFF.

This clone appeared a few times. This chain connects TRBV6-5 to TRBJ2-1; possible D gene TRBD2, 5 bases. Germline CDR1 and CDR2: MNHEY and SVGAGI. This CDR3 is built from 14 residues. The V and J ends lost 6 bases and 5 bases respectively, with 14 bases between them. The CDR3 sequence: CASRRATTHNEQFF. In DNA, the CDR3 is TGTGCCAGCAGGAGGGCCACCACACACAATGAGCAGTTCTTC.